This TCR beta chain was sequenced during a study of memory CD4+ T cells and cytomegalovirus serostatus (dated by TCRdb to the late 2010s). A note on the overall study: The cohort included approximately 35 healthy adults from Belgium, of whom 9 were CMV seropositive and approximately 24 were CMV seronegative. To replicate a published TCR-based CMV serostatus classifier, the study sequenced CD4+ memory TCRbeta repertoires from a Belgian cohort whose cytomegalovirus serostatus was known.

Including cysteine and phenylalanine, the CDR3 has 14 amino acids. The DNA shown is the 42-base CDR3, in frame from base 1. Trimming removed 3 bases from V and 3 bases from J, leaving 10 bases between the germline ends. From the germline V gene, CDR1 is SGHDT and CDR2 is YYEEEE. Genomic DNA was extracted from sorted cells with the Quick-DNA Microprep Kit. TCRbeta DNA was amplified with the immunoSEQ hsTCRbeta kit following the manufacturer's protocol. An Illumina MiSeq instrument was used to sequence the TCRbeta libraries. On the study's bioinformatics: Once out-of-frame sequences had been removed, millions of distinct TCRbeta sequences were left, which works out to an average of approximately 72,000 per individual. Each individual was scored by the count of 150 to 200 previously reported CMV-associated TCRbeta sequences and the total productive distinct TCRbeta count. A beta-binomial model was reimplemented in Python, and scikit-learn random forests with default parameters were trained on data from the US cohort. Classifier performance on the Belgian cohort was summarized as median AUC with percentile confidence intervals over 10,000 bootstrap iterations. The table comes from immuneACCESS by way of TCRdb, which keeps in-frame sequences with V and J called. Part of the clones is missing from these tables; in studies checked, under half for an unresolved V gene and the rest for unknown reasons. V, J and clone size are taken as reported in that table, and D and trimming were inferred from the DNA itself. The sample contains about 48,000 clones, around 78% of them found a single time. 0.6% to 0.9% of the sample goes to the ten largest clones.

Paper-wide results and their limitations: The results were interpreted as suggesting that the CMV-associated TCR signature is mostly present in the CD4+ memory repertoire. Unlike the original study, which covered naive and memory CD4+ and CD8+ populations, the Belgian study sequenced only CD4+CD45RO+ memory cells. For CMV serostatus prediction, a median bootstrapped AUC of about 0.94 was reached with the original framework, and a median bootstrapped AUC of roughly 0.9 was reached with a US-trained random forest. Of under 200 previously reported CMV-associated TCRbeta sequences, about 68 appeared in the CD4+ memory repertoires, each in one to five individuals. On the Belgian cohort, the classifier built on the original framework reached a median bootstrapped AUC of around 0.95, with a 95% CI of 0.76-1.00.

Remarks on this clone: Its recognized antigen is unknown. Base qualities were left out, and no much larger clone turns up one base away.

Single viable CD3+CD4+CD8-CD45RO+ cells were sorted as memory CD4+ T cells on a FACSAria II. To determine CMV serostatus, a Roche Elecsys assay was used that detects serum IgG against CMV pp150, pp28, p38 and p52. After thawing, total CD4+ T cells were enriched by positive selection with CD4 magnetic microbeads. The samples came from a different study that was designed specifically to examine the CD4+ T cell memory repertoire. Following standard operating procedures, peripheral blood mononuclear cells were isolated and cryopreserved, while serum was kept at -80 degrees C. Staining used CD3-PerCP (BW264/56), CD4-APC (RPA-T4), CD45RO-PE (UCHT1) and CD8-Pacific Orange (3B5) antibodies, with Sytox blue excluding non-viable cells.

The sample consisted of memory CD4+ T cells from blood. The receptor chain draws on TRBV5-6 and TRBJ1-5; the D gene is unclear. The receptor was derived from an adult in good health and CMV-seronegative. The CDR3 reads CASSSRHLNQPQHF. DNA sequence: TGTGCCAGCAGCTCCCGACACCTCAATCAGCCCCAGCATTTT.